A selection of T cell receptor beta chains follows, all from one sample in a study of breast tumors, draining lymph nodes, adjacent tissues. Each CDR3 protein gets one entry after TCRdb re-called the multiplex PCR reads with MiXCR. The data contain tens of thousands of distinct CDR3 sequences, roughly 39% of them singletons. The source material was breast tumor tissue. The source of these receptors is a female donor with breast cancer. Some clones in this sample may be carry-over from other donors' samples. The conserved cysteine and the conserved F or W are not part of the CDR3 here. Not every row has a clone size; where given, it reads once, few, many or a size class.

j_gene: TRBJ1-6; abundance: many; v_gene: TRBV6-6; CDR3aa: ASSYGTGEGALH
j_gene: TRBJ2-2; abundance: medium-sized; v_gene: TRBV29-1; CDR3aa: SVGGIRNAGELF
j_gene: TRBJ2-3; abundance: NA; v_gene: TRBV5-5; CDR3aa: ASSLVTSGRRDTQY
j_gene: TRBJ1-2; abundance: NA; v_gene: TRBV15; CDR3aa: ATSPKQGFYGYT
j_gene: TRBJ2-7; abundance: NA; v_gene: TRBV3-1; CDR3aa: ASSQGPGQSYEQY
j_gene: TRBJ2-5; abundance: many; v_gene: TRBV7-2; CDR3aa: ASSPRAQAEETQY
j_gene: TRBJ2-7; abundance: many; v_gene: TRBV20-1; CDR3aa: SASISYGGPYEQY
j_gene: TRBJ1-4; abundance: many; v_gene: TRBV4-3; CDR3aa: ASSQEFVRGSHEKLF
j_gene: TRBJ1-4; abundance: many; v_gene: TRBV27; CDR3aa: ASRGQGTFEKLF
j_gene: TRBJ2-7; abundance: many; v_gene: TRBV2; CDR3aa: ASSRDRASEQY
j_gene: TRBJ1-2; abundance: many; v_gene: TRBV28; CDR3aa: ASSMGQGYT
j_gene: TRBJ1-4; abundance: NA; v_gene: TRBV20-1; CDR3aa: SARRDRGPEKLF
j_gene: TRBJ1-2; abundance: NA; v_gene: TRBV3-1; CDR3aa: ASSQEQGRGYT
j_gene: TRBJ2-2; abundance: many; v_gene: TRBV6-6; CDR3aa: ASKFRDSRGELF
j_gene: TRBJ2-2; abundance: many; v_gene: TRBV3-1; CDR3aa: ASSQWGNTGELF
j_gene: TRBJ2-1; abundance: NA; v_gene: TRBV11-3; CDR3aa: ASSARTRHAPEQF
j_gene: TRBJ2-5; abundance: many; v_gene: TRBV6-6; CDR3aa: ASGSGTGETQY
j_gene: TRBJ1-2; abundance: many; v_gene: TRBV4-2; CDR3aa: ASSEGTPGAYGYT
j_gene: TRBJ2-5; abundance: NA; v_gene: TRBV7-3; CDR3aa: ASRTQY
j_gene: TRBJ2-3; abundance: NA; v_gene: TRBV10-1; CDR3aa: ASSNGISGRSDTQY
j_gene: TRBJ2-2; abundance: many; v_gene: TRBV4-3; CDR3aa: ASSHPEGLAGGPGELF
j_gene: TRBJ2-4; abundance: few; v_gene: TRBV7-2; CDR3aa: ASSLSVESKNIQH
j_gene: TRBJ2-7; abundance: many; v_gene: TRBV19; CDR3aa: ASSDRSHEQY
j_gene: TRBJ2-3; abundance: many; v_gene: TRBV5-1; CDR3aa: ASSWTGVPDTQY
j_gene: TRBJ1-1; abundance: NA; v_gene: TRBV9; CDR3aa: ASSYRSMNTGAF
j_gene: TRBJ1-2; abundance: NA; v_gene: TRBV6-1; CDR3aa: ASSPDRGDYGYT
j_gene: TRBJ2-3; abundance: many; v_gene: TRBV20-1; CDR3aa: SAREPGRPDTQY
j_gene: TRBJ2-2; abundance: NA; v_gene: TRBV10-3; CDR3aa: AIRRLAGGTGELF
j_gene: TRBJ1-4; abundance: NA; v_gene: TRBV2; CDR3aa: ASSLKVQGEPATNEKLF
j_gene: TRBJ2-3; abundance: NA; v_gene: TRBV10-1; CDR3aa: ASSATTSGSLQDTQY
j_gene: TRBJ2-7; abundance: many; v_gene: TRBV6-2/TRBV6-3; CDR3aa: ASGGRTGFYEQY
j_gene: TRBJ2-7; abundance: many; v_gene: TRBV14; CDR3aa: ASGRSSYEQY
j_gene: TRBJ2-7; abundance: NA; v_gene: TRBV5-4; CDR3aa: ASSFTMACEQY
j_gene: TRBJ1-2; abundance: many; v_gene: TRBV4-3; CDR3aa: ASSTVLANYGYT
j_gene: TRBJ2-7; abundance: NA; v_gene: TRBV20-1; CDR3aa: SAGGAGTGGGEQY
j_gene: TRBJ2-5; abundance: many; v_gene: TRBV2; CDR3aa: AGGVAEETQY
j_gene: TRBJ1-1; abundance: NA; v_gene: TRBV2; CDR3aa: ASSFRGNTEAF
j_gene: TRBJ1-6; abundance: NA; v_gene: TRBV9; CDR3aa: ANSVSMGVDSPLH
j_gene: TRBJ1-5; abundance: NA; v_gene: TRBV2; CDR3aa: ASNQQGWIYEH
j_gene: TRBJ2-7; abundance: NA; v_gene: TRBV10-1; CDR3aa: ASSAREDSYEQY
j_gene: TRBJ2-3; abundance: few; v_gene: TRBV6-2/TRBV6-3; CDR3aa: ASSYGVGGEGDTQY
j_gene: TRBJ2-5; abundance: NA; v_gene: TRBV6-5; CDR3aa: ASRPGEGVGETQY
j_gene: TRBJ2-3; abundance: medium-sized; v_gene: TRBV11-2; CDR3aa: ASSPLVDTQY
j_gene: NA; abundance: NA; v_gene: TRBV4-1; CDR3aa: ASSPPNGELSNQPQY
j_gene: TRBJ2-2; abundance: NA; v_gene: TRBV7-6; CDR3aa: AGKSDHITGELF
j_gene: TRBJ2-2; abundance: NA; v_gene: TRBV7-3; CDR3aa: ASSPRGSPTVAGELF
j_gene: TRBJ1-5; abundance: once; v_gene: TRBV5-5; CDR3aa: ASSLEAARDRHFPRGNQPQH
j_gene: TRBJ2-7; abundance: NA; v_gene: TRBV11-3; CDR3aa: ASSSRTGLGEQY
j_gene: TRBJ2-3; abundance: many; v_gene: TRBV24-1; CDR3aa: ATAGFADTQY
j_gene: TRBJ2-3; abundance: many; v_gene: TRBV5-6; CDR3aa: ASSPSGLGVDTQY
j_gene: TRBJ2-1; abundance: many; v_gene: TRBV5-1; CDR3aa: ASSLKTSGTFNEQF
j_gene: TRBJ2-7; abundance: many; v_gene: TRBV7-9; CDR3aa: ASSGTSGGAYEQY
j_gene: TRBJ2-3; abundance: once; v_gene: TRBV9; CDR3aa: VSSVDGVTDTQS
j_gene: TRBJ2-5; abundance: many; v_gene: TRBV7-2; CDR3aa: ASSPRDYLIETQY
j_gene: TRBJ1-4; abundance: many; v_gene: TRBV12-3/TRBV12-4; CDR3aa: ASSRDRRFEKLF
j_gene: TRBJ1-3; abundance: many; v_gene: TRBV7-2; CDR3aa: ASSFPYTGNTIY
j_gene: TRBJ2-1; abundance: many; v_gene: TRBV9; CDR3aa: ASSATRGEQF
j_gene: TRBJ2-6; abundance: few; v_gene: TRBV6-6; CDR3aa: ASSTTSRRRGESGANVLT
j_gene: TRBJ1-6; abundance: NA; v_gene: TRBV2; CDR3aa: ASSAPGTGSDSPLH